This T cell receptor (beta chain) was recovered during a study of long-term antiretroviral therapy in people with HIV. Looked up from germline, CDR1 is SGHRS and CDR2 is YFSETQ. This CDR3 contains 15 residues. V was trimmed by 3 bases and J by 2 bases, leaving 14 bases between them. Runs used v3.0 of the immunoSEQ assay and were done at survey level. Measured with immunoSEQ multiplex PCR; TCRdb has only the in-frame clones, and not every one. The table shows 9,500 or so clones, with roughly four fifths occurring only once. The TCR was taken from a man aged 35 to 55 with HIV. This sample comprised unsorted PBMCs, obtained 1.8 years before starting antiretroviral therapy. The V and J genes are TRBV5-1 and TRBJ2-5; D possibly matches TRBD1 or TRBD2 (6 bases each). Here the CDR3 DNA reads TGCGCCAGCAGCTCCGGGGGCACCATACAAGAGACCCAGTACTTC. It specifies CASSSGGTIQETQYF.